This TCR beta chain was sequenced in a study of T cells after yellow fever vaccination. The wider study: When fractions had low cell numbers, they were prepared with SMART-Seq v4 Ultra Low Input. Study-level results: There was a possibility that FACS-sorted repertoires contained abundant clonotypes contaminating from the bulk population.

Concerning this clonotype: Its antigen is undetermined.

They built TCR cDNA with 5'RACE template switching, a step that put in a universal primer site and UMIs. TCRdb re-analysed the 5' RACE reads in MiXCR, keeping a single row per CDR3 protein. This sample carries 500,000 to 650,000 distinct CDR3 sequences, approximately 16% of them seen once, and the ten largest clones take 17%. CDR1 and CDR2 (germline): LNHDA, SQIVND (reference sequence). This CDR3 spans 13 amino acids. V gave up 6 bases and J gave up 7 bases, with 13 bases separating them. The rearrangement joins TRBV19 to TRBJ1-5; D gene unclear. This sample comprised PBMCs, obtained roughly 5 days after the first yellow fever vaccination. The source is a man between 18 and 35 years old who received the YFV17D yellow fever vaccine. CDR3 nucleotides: TGTGCCAGTAGGCGTCAGTTATGGCAGCCCCAGCATTTT. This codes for CASRRQLWQPQHF.